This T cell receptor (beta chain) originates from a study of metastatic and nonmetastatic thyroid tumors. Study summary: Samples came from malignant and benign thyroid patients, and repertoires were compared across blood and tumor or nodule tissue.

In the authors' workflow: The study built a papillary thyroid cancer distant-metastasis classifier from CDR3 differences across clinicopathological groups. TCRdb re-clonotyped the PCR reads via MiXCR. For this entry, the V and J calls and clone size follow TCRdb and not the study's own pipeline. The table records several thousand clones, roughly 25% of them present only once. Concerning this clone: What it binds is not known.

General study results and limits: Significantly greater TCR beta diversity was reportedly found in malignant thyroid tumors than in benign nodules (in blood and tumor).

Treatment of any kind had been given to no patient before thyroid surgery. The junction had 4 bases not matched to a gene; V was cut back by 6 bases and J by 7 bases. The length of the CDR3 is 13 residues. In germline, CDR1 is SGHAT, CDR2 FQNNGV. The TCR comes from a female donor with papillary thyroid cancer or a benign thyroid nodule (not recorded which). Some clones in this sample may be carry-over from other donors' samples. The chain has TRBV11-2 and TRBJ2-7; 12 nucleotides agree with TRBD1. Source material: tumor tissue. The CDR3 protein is CASRGQGAQEQYF. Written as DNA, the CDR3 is TGTGCCAGCAGGGGACAGGGGGCTCAGGAGCAGTACTTC.